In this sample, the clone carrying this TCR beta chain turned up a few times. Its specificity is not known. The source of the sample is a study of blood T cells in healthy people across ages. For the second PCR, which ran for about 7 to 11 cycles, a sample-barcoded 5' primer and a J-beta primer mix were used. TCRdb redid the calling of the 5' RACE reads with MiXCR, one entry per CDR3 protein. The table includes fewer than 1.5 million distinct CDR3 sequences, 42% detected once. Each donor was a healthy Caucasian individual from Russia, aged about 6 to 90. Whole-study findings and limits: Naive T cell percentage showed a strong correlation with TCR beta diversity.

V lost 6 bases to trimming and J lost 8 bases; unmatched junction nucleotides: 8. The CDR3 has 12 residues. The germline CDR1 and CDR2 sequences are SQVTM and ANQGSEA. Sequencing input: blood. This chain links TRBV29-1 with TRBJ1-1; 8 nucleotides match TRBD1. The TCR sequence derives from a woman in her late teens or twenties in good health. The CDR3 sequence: CSVRRQGREAFF. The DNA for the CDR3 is TGCAGCGTCAGAAGACAGGGGAGGGAAGCTTTCTTT.